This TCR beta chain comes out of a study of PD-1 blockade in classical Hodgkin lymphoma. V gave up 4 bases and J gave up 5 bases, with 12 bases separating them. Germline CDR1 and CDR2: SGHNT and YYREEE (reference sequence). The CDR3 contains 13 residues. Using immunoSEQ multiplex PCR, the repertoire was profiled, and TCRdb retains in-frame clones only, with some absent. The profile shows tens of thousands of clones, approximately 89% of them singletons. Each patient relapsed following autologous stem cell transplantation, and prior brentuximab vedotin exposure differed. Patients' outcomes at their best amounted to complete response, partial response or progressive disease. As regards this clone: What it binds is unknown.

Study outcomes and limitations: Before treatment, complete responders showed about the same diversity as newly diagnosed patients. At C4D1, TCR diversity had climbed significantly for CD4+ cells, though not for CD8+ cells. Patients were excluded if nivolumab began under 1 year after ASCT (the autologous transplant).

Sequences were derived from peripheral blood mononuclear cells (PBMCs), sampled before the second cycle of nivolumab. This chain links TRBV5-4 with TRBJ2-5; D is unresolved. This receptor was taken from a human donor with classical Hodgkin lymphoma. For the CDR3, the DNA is TGTGCCAGCAGCACCGGACCCCCGGAGACCCAGTACTTC. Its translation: CASSTGPPETQYF.